The entry below gives a single TCR beta chain sequence along with its context. These data originate in a study of OX40 agonist ivuxolimab in advanced cancers. The germline V gene has CDR1 LGHNA and CDR2 YSLEER. This CDR3 spans 17 amino acids. V was clipped by 0 bases and J by 3 bases; unmatched bases: 8. Sequenced by immunoSEQ multiplex PCR; TCRdb stores in-frame clones only, minus some. This sample yields 77,000 or so clones, of which roughly 80% are seen a single time; over 4% belongs to the top ten. The source of this sequence is an adult with an advanced solid tumor such as melanoma, head and neck, liver or kidney cancer. The chain links TRBV4-3 to TRBJ2-1, with 7 bases lining up with TRBD2. The material was CD4+ or CD8+ T cells sorted from blood, obtained in a trial of the OX40 agonist ivuxolimab. The CDR3 is CASSQDSGSSGYNEQFF. The CDR3 DNA reads as TGCGCCAGCAGCCAAGATTCTGGGTCTAGCGGCTACAATGAGCAGTTCTTC.